The 9 T cell receptor beta chains reported below all come from one sample, sequenced in a study of CD8 T cells in ankylosing spondylitis (dated by TCRdb to the late 2010s). Results the study describes overall, beyond this receptor: Blood from ankylosing spondylitis patients appeared to be characterized by a TCR beta motif composed of several highly homologous amino acid variants.

Their antigen targets remain unknown. Library preparation was by 5' RACE. Sequencer: Illumina HiSeq 2500. TCRdb redid the processing of the public reads, applying fastp at Q25 and MiXCR, and retained in-frame beta chains. For every CDR3 protein sequence, its rows merge into one entry that carries the most common genes and DNA. The sample data list approximately 550,000 distinct CDR3 sequences, and roughly 13% of these were observed just once. Around 6.8% of the sample is held by the ten biggest clonotypes. Sequenced sample: blood, either unsorted or a sorted T cell fraction (not recorded which). These receptors were obtained from a male donor with ankylosing spondylitis.

In this sample, this clonotype turned up a few times. The chain has TRBV5-1 and TRBJ1-5; 11 positions match TRBD1. J lost 1 base, V lost 0 bases, and 3 bases had no gene match. The CDR3 loop spans 17 amino acids. The V gene's germline CDR1 is SGHRS and CDR2 YFSETQ. The CDR3 region is CASSLGTGGLSNQPQHF. The CDR3 region has the DNA TGCGCCAGCAGCTTGGGGACAGGGGGCCTGAGCAATCAGCCCCAGCATTTT.

This clonotype was detected a few times. This chain links TRBV12-3 or TRBV12-4 with TRBJ1-1; D unresolved. The CDR3 length is 14 residues. Trimming cost V 6 bases and J 3 bases, with 14 bases left between them. The CDR3, as DNA: TGTGCCAGCAGGGAAGGTCAGCAGGACACTGAAGCTTTCTTT. Encoded protein: CASREGQQDTEAFF.

V gene TRBV7-2 combines with J gene TRBJ2-2; possibly TRBD2 for D (5 bases). Trimming left V 5 bases short and J 3 bases short, with 10 bases between. This CDR3 comprises 14 residues. Germline CDR1 SGHTA, CDR2 FQGNSA. The CDR3: CASSAKRDTGELFF. In DNA form, the CDR3 reads TGTGCCAGCAGCGCTAAGAGGGACACCGGGGAGCTGTTTTTT.

The J gene is TRBJ1-4, the V gene TRBV20-1; D is undetermined. Germline CDR1 and CDR2: DFQATT and SNEGSKA (reference sequence). The CDR3 covers 14 residues. Between the trimmed V and J ends, which lost 6 bases and 7 bases, there was a span of 18 bases. The CDR3: CSARRTERSEKLFF. The CDR3 DNA sequence: TGCAGTGCCAGAAGGACGGAACGTAGTGAAAAACTGTTTTTT.

This chain joins TRBV5-1 and TRBJ2-7; a possible D gene is TRBD2 (6 bases). V was trimmed by 0 bases and J by 2 bases, leaving 9 bases between them. The CDR3 spans 14 residues. Germline V gene data show CDR1 as SGHRS and CDR2 as YFSETQ. As DNA, the CDR3 is TGCGCCAGCAGCTTGGCGGGAGCTACCTACGAGCAGTACTTC. It translates to CASSLAGATYEQYF.

In this sample, this clonotype turned up once. This chain joins TRBV2 and TRBJ1-2, with D possibly matching TRBD1 (5 bases). This CDR3 comprises 15 residues. V shed 3 bases and J shed 0 bases, with 11 bases lying between them. From germline, CDR1 is SNHLY and CDR2 FYNNEI. DNA for the CDR3: TGTGCCAGCAGTGAGAGGGGACCGACTAACTATGGCTACACCTTC. Translated: CASSERGPTNYGYTF. Variable domain in full (rest from reference TRBV2 and TRBJ1-2): EPEVTQTPSHQVTQMGQEVILRCVPISNHLYFYWYRQILGQKVEFLVSFYNNEISEKSEIFDDQFSVERPDGSNFTLKIRSTKLEDSAMYFCASSERGPTNYGYTFGSGTRLTVV.

The rearrangement uses TRBV7-8 and TRBJ2-7, with a weak D call TRBD2 (5 bases). The germline gives CDR1 SGHVS, CDR2 FQNEAQ. CDR3 length equals 13 residues. V was clipped by 5 bases and J by 3 bases, with 11 bases between them. The DNA for the CDR3 is TGTGCCAGCAGCGGCTCTCGGGGCTACGAGCAGTACTTC. Translated: CASSGSRGYEQYF.

This chain links TRBV27 with TRBJ1-4; 8 positions agree with TRBD1. CDR3 length equals 15 residues. Germline V gene lookup returns CDR1 MNHEY and CDR2 SMNVEV (reference sequence). V was pared by 3 bases and J by 5 bases, with 5 bases of the junction left unmatched. DNA for the CDR3: TGTGCCAGCAGTTTTGAGGGACAGGAGAATGAAAAACTGTTTTTT. This translates into CASSFEGQENEKLFF.

This chain connects TRBV20-1 to TRBJ2-5; 8 bases match TRBD2. The CDR3 loop spans 14 amino acids. Germline V gene data show CDR1 as DFQATT and CDR2 as SNEGSKA (reference sequence). Trimming took 1 base from V and 3 from J; bases not matched to a gene: 4. In nucleotides, the CDR3 is TGCAGTGCTAGAGTCCCGGGACTAGAAGAGACCCAGTACTTC. Amino acids: CSARVPGLEETQYF.